The 25 T cell receptor beta chains below come from one sample, sequenced in a study of identical twins. Via MiXCR, TCRdb re-called the 5' RACE reads, giving one row per CDR3 protein. The table has 640,000 or so distinct CDR3 sequences, around 6% seen once; the top ten hold 1.5% to 2%. Sequenced input: naive T cells sorted from blood. These receptors were collected from a young man in good health.

Ten or more counts support this clonotype. The V call is TRBV27, the J call TRBJ2-5, with unresolved D. With 6 bases removed from V and 3 bases from J, the gap between germline ends came to 8 bases. The CDR3 runs 12 residues. Germline CDR1 MNHEY, CDR2 SMNVEV (reference sequence). CDR3 DNA: TGTGCCAGCAGCTTCAACAAAGAGACCCAGTACTTC. Translating gives CASSFNKETQYF.

The CDR3 sequence: CASSLGVAGANTGELFF. The DNA for the CDR3 is TGTGCCAGCAGCTTAGGGGTAGCGGGGGCGAACACCGGGGAGCTGTTTTTT. The chain joins TRBV7-2 to TRBJ2-2; 9 bases map to TRBD2. Germline V lookup: CDR1 SGHTA, CDR2 FQGNSA. With 1 base clipped from V and 0 bases from J, the junction kept 3 bases outside the gene matches. CDR3 size: 17 residues.

This chain joins TRBV14 and TRBJ2-2; D is uncertain. Trimming took off 1 base at V and 0 bases at J, with 6 bases between the two ends. The germline V gene encodes CDR1 SGHDN and CDR2 FVKESK. The CDR3 covers 15 residues. CDR3 DNA: TGTGCCAGCAGCCAAGTCCTAACGAACACCGGGGAGCTGTTTTTT. Amino acid sequence: CASSQVLTNTGELFF.

This clonotype was picked up many times. The chain has TRBV4-3 and TRBJ2-3, with a possible D match to TRBD2 (5 bases). The V and J ends lost 4 bases and 4 bases respectively, with 12 bases between them. The length of the CDR3 is 14 residues. Germline V CDR1 and CDR2: LGHNA, YSLEER. CDR3 DNA: TGCGCCAGCAGCCTCACAGCGGCAGCAGATACGCAGTATTTT. This gives the protein CASSLTAAADTQYF.

This clonotype occurred many times. V usage is TRBV5-6 and J usage is TRBJ2-1; 11 nucleotides agree with TRBD2. Trimming cost V 3 bases and J 0 bases; bases outside gene matches: 2. The CDR3 sequence is 16 residues long. The germline gives CDR1 SGHDT, CDR2 YYEEEE. In DNA form, the CDR3 reads TGTGCCAGCAGCTCTAGCGGGAGGAGCTCCTACAATGAGCAGTTCTTC. Its protein product is CASSSSGRSSYNEQFF.

This clonotype has more than one count but fewer than ten. The gene calls are TRBV10-3 and TRBJ2-7; tentatively, D is TRBD2 (5 bases). The CDR3 is 14 amino acids. Germline V gives CDR1 ENHRY, CDR2 SYGVKD. Trimming pared 3 bases from V and 2 bases from J, leaving 11 bases between. This CDR3 is CAISERGSPYEQYV. The DNA for the CDR3 is TGTGCCATCAGTGAACGGGGTAGCCCCTACGAGCAGTACGTC.

This clonotype was detected only a few times. The chain has TRBV4-1 and TRBJ1-1; D is unresolved. Germline lookup yields CDR1 MGHRA and CDR2 YSYEKL. This CDR3 is built from 14 residues. V was clipped by 0 bases and J by 6 bases, with 11 bases between them. This chain's CDR3 is CASSQEAQVAEAFF. In nucleotides, the CDR3 is TGCGCCAGCAGCCAAGAAGCGCAGGTTGCTGAAGCTTTCTTT.

The chain uses TRBV3-1 and TRBJ2-1; no firm D call. Deletions cut 0 bases from V and 1 base from J, with 7 bases between. The CDR3 sequence is 15 residues long. The germline gives CDR1 LGHDT, CDR2 YNNKEL (reference sequence). The CDR3: CASSQDSLSYNEQFF. CDR3 sequence (DNA): TGTGCCAGCAGCCAAGATTCACTGTCCTACAATGAGCAGTTCTTC.

This clonotype was found many times. The chain combines TRBV12-3 or TRBV12-4 with TRBJ2-7; D remains unclear. V was cut by 7 bases and J by 3 bases, with 10 bases left in between. The CDR3 runs to 12 residues. The CDR3 nucleotides read TGTGCCAGCACCTTTCTAGGCTACGAGCAGTACTTC. Its protein is CASTFLGYEQYF.

This clonotype was observed many times. V usage is TRBV28 and J usage is TRBJ2-2; D call uncertain. The germline CDR1 and CDR2 sequences are MDHEN and SYDVKM. This CDR3 spans 14 amino acids. V was shortened by 1 base and J by 5 bases, with 8 bases between the two germline ends. The CDR3 region is CASSLSSFTGELFF. The CDR3 DNA sequence: TGTGCCAGCAGTTTATCAAGCTTTACCGGGGAGCTGTTTTTT.

The sample holds many counts of this clonotype. The chain is built from TRBV6-1 and TRBJ2-2, with D perhaps TRBD2 (6 bases). Trimming shortened V by 6 bases and J by 8 bases, and 28 bases separated the two germline ends. This CDR3 is 18 amino acids long. Germline V gene data show CDR1 as MNHNS and CDR2 as SASEGT. Here the CDR3 DNA reads TGTGCCAGCAGGGGAGGTGGGGGACGATCGCTAGGAGTGGGGGAGCTGTTTTTT. Amino acid sequence: CASRGGGGRSLGVGELFF.

This clonotype has at least ten counts. V is TRBV20-1 and J is TRBJ2-4, with 9 nucleotides matching TRBD1. The CDR3 is 14 residues long. Germline loops: CDR1 DFQATT, CDR2 SNEGSKA (reference sequence). The CDR3 bases are TGCAGCTTGGGACAGGGCCTAGCCAAAAACATTCAGTACTTC. It encodes CSLGQGLAKNIQYF.

This clonotype has ten or more counts. This rearrangement joins TRBV27 to TRBJ1-5; the match to TRBD1 covers 10 bases. In germline, CDR1 is MNHEY, CDR2 SMNVEV (reference sequence). Trimming took 8 bases from V and 7 from J; bases not matched to a gene: 11. This CDR3 spans 15 amino acids. CDR3 amino acids: CASSLLGDRGQPQHF. The CDR3 DNA follows: TGTGCCAGCTCCCTCTTGGGGGACAGGGGACAGCCCCAGCATTTT.

This clonotype was detected ten times or more. The V and J genes are TRBV7-9 and TRBJ2-7; maybe TRBD2 (5 bases). V was cut by 5 bases and J by 1 base, with 12 bases left in between. Germline lookup yields CDR1 SEHNR and CDR2 FQNEAQ (reference sequence). This CDR3 is 14 amino acids long. The CDR3, as DNA: TGTGCCAGCAGCACGGACGGAGGATCCTACGAGCAGTACTTC. It yields the protein CASSTDGGSYEQYF.

The genes are TRBV5-6 and TRBJ1-5; D call uncertain. This CDR3 contains 19 residues. CDR1 SGHDT and CDR2 YYEEEE come from the germline V gene. The V end was cut by 0 bases, the J end by 0 bases, with 19 bases between. CDR3 nucleotide sequence: TGTGCCAGCAGCTTGGTCGACCAACCCCCTAACTATAGCAATCAGCCCCAGCATTTT. It is translated as CASSLVDQPPNYSNQPQHF.

This clonotype was seen a few times. The rearrangement links TRBV6-2 or TRBV6-3 to TRBJ1-5; D may be TRBD1 (6 bases). The germline V gene encodes CDR1 MNHEY and CDR2 SVGEGT. With 2 bases removed from V and 4 bases from J, the gap between germline ends came to 9 bases. The CDR3 contains 14 residues. CDR3 nucleotides: TGTGCCAGCAGTTACGGACAGCTTAATCAGCCCCAGCATTTT. It translates to CASSYGQLNQPQHF.

This clonotype was seen ten or more times. The chain has TRBV12-3 or TRBV12-4 and TRBJ2-2, with 7 nucleotides matching TRBD2. This CDR3 is built from 15 residues. With 7 bases clipped from V and 1 base from J, the junction kept 6 bases outside the gene matches. In DNA form, the CDR3 reads TGTGCCAGCAACTTGGCTAGCGGGAACACCGGGGAGCTGTTTTTT. Its protein is CASNLASGNTGELFF.

This rearrangement joins TRBV5-5 to TRBJ1-1; D possibly corresponds to TRBD1 (5 bases). The ends were cut back, 6 bases at V and 6 bases at J, with 15 bases in the middle. Germline loops: CDR1 SGHKS, CDR2 YYEKEE (reference sequence). CDR3 length: 13 residues. The CDR3 here is CASTFSRGSEAFF. CDR3 coding DNA: TGTGCCAGCACCTTTTCCCGGGGCTCTGAAGCTTTCTTT.

The table lists this clonotype with many counts. The chain couples TRBV20-1 to TRBJ2-3, with D perhaps TRBD1 or TRBD2 (5 bases each). CDR3 size: 15 residues. Trimming cost V 6 bases and J 0 bases, with 16 bases left between them. Germline assignment: CDR1 DFQATT and CDR2 SNEGSKA (reference sequence). CDR3: CSARGQGWSTDTQYF. For the CDR3, the DNA is TGCAGTGCCCGGGGCCAGGGATGGAGCACAGATACGCAGTATTTT.

V and J are TRBV30 and TRBJ2-7, with unresolved D. This CDR3 contains 13 residues. V lost 0 bases to trimming and J lost 6 bases, with 12 bases between them. Germline-derived CDR1 and CDR2 are GTSNPN and SVGIG (reference sequence). CDR3 sequence: CAWSVLGGSEQYV. The DNA for the CDR3 is TGTGCCTGGAGTGTACTGGGCGGAAGCGAGCAGTACGTC.

This clonotype was found many times. V gene TRBV5-6 combines with J gene TRBJ2-2, with D perhaps TRBD1 or TRBD2 (5 bases each). Trimming took 4 bases from V and 7 from J, leaving 11 bases between them. The CDR3 sequence is 13 residues long. CDR1 and CDR2 (germline): SGHDT, YYEEEE. The CDR3 bases are TGTGCCAGCAGCCGGTGGGGGATCGGGGAGCTGTTTTTT. Protein: CASSRWGIGELFF.

This clonotype was recorded many times. V usage is TRBV28 and J usage is TRBJ2-1, with no clear D. Germline CDR1 reads MDHEN; CDR2 reads SYDVKM. V was cut by 3 bases and J by 9 bases, with 9 bases left in between. The CDR3 is made up of 12 amino acids. In DNA, the CDR3 is TGTGCCAGCAGTTTTAGGGTTGGTGAGCAGTTCTTC. This translates into CASSFRVGEQFF.

This clonotype was seen ten or more times. V usage is TRBV6-6 and J usage is TRBJ2-1, with TRBD2 as a possible D gene (6 bases). Trimming left V 8 bases short and J 9 bases short, with 17 bases between. This CDR3 has 13 residues. The V gene's germline CDR1 is MNHNY and CDR2 SVGAGI (reference sequence). This chain's CDR3 is CASDVGGDGEQFF. CDR3 DNA sequence: TGTGCCAGCGACGTTGGCGGGGACGGTGAGCAGTTCTTC.

There are many counts of this clonotype. This chain joins TRBV6-1 and TRBJ2-7, with 13 nucleotides matching TRBD2. The CDR3 runs 14 residues. The trim removed 6 bases at V and 5 bases at J, leaving 4 bases unmatched. The germline V gene has CDR1 MNHNS and CDR2 SASEGT. CDR3 in amino acids: CASRLAGGPNEQYF. The CDR3 bases are TGTGCCAGCAGACTAGCGGGAGGGCCTAACGAGCAGTACTTC.

At least ten counts were recorded for this clonotype. This sequence joins TRBV29-1 and TRBJ1-1, with D tentatively TRBD1 (5 bases). V was cut by 4 bases and J by 1 base, with 19 bases left in between. The CDR3 is 16 residues long. CDR1 and CDR2 (germline): SQVTM, ANQGSEA. CDR3 amino acids: CSVAKLTKTENTEAFF. The CDR3 bases are TGCAGCGTTGCCAAACTGACAAAGACAGAGAACACTGAAGCTTTCTTT.